This T cell receptor (beta chain) emerged from a study of OX40 agonist ivuxolimab in advanced cancers. Study at large: Every 2 weeks, patients received ivuxolimab intravenously, dosed at 0.01 to 10 mg/kg. There were three patients with partial responses, one having hepatocellular carcinoma and two cutaneous melanoma.

Measured with immunoSEQ multiplex PCR; TCRdb has only the in-frame clones, and not every one. This table has about 62,000 clones, roughly 84% appearing once. Details on this clone: Its antigen is not identified.

Study results and caveats: Some of the nonresponding patients also showed low levels of normalized T-cell clonal expansion. Within 6 weeks, CD4+ and CD8+ blood T cells expanded clonally at 0.1 to 3.0 mg/kg.

CDR1 MNHEY and CDR2 SVGAGI come from the germline V gene. V dropped 8 bases and J dropped 4 bases, with 15 bases sitting between them. CDR3 size: 13 residues. V is TRBV6-5 and J is TRBJ2-7; tentatively, D is TRBD1 or TRBD2 (6 bases each). This TCR was recovered from an adult with an advanced solid tumor such as melanoma, head and neck, liver or kidney cancer. The source material was CD4+ or CD8+ T cells sorted from blood, sampled in a trial of the OX40 agonist ivuxolimab. The CDR3 spells CASRTGAIYEQYF. In DNA, the CDR3 is TGTGCCAGCCGAACGGGGGCAATATACGAGCAGTACTTC.